This T cell receptor beta chain derives from a study of technical replicates of blood from a few donors. Sequencing was performed with immunoSEQ multiplex PCR; in TCRdb, only in-frame clones are kept and a portion is missing. Of around 60,000 clones in the sample, 80% to 95% were seen once. The TCR originated in a human donor in good health. Some clones in this sample may be carry-over from other donors' samples. The source material was PBMCs.

The CDR3 loop reads CASRLSSGGSSYNEQFF. The CDR3 DNA reads TGTGCAAGTCGCTTGTCTAGCGGGGGCAGCTCCTACAATGAGCAGTTCTTC. The rearrangement uses TRBV12-2 and TRBJ2-1; the table's D call, TRBD2, was not checked against the DNA. TRBV12-2 constitutes a pseudogene. CDR3 length equals 17 residues.